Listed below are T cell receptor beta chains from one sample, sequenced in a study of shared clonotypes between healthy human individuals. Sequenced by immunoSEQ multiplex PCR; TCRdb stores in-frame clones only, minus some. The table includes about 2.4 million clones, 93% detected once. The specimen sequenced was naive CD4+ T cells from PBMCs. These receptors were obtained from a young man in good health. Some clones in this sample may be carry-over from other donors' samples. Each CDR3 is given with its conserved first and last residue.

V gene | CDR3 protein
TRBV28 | CASSLRQGGEYF
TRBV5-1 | CASSLASTGYEQFF
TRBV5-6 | CASSFWQGNTEAFF
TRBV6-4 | CASSVPGAEANEKLFF
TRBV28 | CASSSAQPYEQYF
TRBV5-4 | CASSLGSGRVGEQYF
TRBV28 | CASRIGTAGNTIYF
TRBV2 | CASSYREGIQYF
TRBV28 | CASSAVDSHNQPQHF
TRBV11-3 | CASSWTGGETQYF
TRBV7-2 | CASSRGTAYSNQPQHF
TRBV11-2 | CASSSWPYPNTEAFF
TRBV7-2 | CASSLLRVSETQYF
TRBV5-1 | CASSLALAGGPEQYF
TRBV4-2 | CASSQDLGGGTVNTEAFF
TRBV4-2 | CASSQDTGKDNYGYTF
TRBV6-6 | CASSPRTGAFEPQHF
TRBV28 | CASSSGLADVPEQYF
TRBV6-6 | CASRDSGGQGHYEQYF
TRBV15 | CATSRDPGAYQPQHF
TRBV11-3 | CASSLGGLAGSSYNEQFF
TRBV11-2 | CASSDRNSYNEQFF
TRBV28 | CASSRGLAVNQPQHF